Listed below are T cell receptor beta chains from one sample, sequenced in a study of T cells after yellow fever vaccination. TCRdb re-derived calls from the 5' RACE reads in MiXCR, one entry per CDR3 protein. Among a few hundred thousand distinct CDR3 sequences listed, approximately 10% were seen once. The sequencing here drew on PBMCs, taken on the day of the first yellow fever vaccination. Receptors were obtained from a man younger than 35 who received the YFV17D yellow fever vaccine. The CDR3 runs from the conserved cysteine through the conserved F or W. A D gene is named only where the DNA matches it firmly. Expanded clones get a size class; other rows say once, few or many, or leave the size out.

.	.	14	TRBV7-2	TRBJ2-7	CASSLVHGTYEQYF	TGTGCCAGCAGCTTAGTACACGGCACCTACGAGCAGTACTTC
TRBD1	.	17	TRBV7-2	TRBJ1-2	CASSPTNRPGGDYGYTF	TGTGCCAGCAGCCCCACCAATCGCCCAGGGGGCGACTATGGCTACACCTTC
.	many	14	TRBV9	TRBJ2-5	CASSVAGAQETQYF	TGTGCCAGCAGCGTAGCTGGAGCCCAAGAGACCCAGTACTTC
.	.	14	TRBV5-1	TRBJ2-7	CASSPFGTYYEQYF	TGCGCCAGCAGCCCATTCGGAACCTACTACGAGCAGTACTTC
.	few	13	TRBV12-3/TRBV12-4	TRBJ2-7	CASGYREYYEQYF	TGTGCCAGCGGATATAGAGAGTATTACGAGCAGTACTTC
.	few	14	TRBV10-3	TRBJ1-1	CAIQKQGEGTEAFF	TGTGCCATCCAAAAACAGGGCGAGGGCACTGAAGCTTTCTTT
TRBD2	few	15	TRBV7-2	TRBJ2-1	CASSLTGGAVGEQFF	TGTGCCAGCAGCTTAACCGGGGGGGCGGTAGGTGAGCAGTTCTTC
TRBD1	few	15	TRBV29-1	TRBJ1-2	CSVHGQGSNHYGYTF	TGCAGCGTTCACGGACAGGGTAGTAATCACTATGGCTACACCTTC
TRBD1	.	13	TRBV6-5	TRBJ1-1	CASSSGTAAEAFF	TGTGCCAGCAGTTCGGGGACAGCGGCTGAAGCTTTCTTT
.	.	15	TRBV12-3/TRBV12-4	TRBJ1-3	CASSLSAGAGNTIYF	TGTGCCAGCAGTTTGTCGGCAGGGGCTGGAAACACCATATATTTT
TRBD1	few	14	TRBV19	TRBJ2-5	CASSPSTGVKTQYF	TGTGCCAGTAGTCCAAGCACAGGGGTAAAGACCCAGTACTTC
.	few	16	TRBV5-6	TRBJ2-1	CASSWGERLRANEQFF	TGTGCCAGCAGCTGGGGCGAACGGCTCAGAGCCAATGAGCAGTTCTTC